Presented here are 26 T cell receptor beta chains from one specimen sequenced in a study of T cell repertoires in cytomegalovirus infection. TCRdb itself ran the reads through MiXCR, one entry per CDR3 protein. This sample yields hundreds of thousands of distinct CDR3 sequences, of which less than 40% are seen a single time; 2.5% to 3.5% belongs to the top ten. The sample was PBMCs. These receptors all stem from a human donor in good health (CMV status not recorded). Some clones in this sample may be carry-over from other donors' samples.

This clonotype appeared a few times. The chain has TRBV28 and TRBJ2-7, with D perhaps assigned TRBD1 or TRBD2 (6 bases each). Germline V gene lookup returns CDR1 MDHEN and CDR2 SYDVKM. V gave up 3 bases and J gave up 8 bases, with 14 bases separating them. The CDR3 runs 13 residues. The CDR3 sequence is CASSFPRGHKQYF. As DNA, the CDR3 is TGTGCCAGCAGTTTCCCCCGGGGGCACAAGCAGTACTTC. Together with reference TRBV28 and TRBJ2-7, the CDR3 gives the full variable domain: DVKVTQSSRYLVKRTGEKVFLECVQDMDHENMFWYRQDPGLGLRLIYFSYDVKMKEKGDIPEGYSVSREKKERFSLILESASTNQTSMYLCASSFPRGHKQYFGPGTRLTVT.

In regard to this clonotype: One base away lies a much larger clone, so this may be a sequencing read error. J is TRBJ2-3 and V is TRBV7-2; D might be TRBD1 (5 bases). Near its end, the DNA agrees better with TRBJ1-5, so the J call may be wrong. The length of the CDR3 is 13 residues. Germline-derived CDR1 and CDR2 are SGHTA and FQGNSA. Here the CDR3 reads CASSLVLGDTQHF. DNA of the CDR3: TGTGCCAGCAGCTTAGTTTTGGGGGATACGCAGCATTTT.

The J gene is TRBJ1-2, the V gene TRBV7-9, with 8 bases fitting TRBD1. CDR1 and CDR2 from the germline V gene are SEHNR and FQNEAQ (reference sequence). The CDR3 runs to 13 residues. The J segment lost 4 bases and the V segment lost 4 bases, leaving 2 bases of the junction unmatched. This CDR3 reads CASSWDRFYGYTF. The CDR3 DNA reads TGTGCCAGCAGCTGGGACAGGTTCTATGGCTACACCTTC. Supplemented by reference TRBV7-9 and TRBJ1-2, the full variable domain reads DTGVSQNPRHKITKRGQNVTFRCDPISEHNRLYWYRQTLGQGPEFLTYFQNEAQLEKSRLLSDRFSAERPKGSFSTLEIQRTEQGDSAMYLCASSWDRFYGYTFGSGTRLTVV.

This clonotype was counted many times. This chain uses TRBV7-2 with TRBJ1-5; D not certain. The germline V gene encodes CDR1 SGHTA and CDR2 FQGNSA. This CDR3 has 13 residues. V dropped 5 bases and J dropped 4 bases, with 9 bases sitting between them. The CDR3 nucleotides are TGTGCCAGCAGCACCCCGGGTAATCAGCCCCAGCATTTT. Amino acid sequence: CASSTPGNQPQHF.

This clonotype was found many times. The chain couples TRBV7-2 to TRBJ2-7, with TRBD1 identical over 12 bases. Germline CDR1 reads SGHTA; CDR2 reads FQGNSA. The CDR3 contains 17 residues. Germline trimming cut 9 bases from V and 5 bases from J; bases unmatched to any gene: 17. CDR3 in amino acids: CARNPGQGAPGPDEQYF. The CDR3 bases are TGTGCCAGAAATCCGGGACAGGGGGCCCCTGGTCCCGACGAGCAGTACTTC.

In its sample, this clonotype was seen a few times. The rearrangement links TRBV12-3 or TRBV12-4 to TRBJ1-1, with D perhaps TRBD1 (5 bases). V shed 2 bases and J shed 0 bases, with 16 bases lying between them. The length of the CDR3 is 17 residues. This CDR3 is CASSLSQTGLLNTEAFF. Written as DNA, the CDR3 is TGTGCCAGCAGTTTATCTCAAACGGGACTGCTGAACACTGAAGCTTTCTTT.

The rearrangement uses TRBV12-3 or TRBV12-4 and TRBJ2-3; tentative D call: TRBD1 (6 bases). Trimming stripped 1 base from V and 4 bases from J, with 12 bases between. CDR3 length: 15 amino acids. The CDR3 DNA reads TGTGCCAGCAGTTTAGAGGGGGATTTTCCAGATACGCAGTATTTT. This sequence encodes CASSLEGDFPDTQYF.

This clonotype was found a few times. The CDR3 bases are TGTGCCAGCAGTTTAGCGGACAGGGGTTGGGGCGGGGAGCTGTTTTTT. It yields the protein CASSLADRGWGGELFF. This rearrangement joins TRBV12-3 or TRBV12-4 to TRBJ2-2; TRBD1 aligns across 9 bases. This CDR3 has 16 amino acids. V gave up 0 bases and J gave up 7 bases; unmatched junction bases: 6.

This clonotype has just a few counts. DNA of the CDR3: TGTGCCAGCAGCTTAGGTTACGGAAGGAATGAGCAGTTCTTC. The encoded protein is CASSLGYGRNEQFF. The chain has TRBV7-8 and TRBJ2-1; D is ambiguous. This CDR3 region has 14 residues. Germline lookup yields CDR1 SGHVS and CDR2 FQNEAQ. Trimming shortened V by 1 base and J by 7 bases, and 11 bases separated the two germline ends.

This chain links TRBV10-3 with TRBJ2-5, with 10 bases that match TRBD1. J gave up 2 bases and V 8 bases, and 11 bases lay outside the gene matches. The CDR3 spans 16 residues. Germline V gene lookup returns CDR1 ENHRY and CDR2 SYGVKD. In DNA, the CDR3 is TGTGCCATCTCCGGGACAGGGGCGGAGGTTCAAGAGACCCAGTACTTC. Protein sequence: CAISGTGAEVQETQYF.

CDR3 sequence (DNA): TGTGCCAGCATGATAGAAGGCGGTGAAGCTTTCTTT. Encoded protein: CASMIEGGEAFF. The chain is built from TRBV28 and TRBJ1-1; D unresolved. Looked up from germline, CDR1 is MDHEN and CDR2 is SYDVKM. There are 12 residues in the CDR3. V shed 7 bases and J shed 7 bases, with 13 bases lying between them.

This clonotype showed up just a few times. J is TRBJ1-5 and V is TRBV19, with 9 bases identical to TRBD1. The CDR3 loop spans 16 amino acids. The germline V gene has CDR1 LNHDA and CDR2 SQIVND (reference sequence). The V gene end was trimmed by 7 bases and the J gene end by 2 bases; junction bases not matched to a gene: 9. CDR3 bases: TGTGCCAGTATTCCGGCGGGACAGGGTGGCAATCAGCCCCAGCATTTT. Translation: CASIPAGQGGNQPQHF.

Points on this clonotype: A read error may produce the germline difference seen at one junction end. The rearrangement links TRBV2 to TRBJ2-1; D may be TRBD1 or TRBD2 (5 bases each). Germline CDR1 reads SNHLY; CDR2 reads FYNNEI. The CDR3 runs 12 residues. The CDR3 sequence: CASSPLPDTSLF. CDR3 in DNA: TGTGCCAGCAGCCCGCTCCCGGACACTAGTCTCTTC.

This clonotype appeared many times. CDR3 protein: CASSPEMNYGYTF. The CDR3 coding sequence is TGTGCCAGCAGCCCCGAGATGAACTATGGCTACACCTTC. The chain links TRBV7-2 to TRBJ1-2; no firm D call. Per the germline V gene, CDR1 is SGHTA and CDR2 is FQGNSA. The CDR3 extends over 13 amino acids. Trimming pared 5 bases from V and 2 bases from J, leaving 9 bases between.

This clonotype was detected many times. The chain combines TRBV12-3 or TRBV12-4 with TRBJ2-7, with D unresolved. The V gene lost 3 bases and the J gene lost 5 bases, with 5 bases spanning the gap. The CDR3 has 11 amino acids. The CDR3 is CASSLVDEQYF. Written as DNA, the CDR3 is TGTGCCAGCAGTTTGGTCGACGAGCAGTACTTC.

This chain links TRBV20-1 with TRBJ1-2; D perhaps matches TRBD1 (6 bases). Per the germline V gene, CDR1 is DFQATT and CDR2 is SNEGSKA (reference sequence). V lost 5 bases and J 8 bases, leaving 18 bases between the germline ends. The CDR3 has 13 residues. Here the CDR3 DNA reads TGCAGTGCTTCGGAACAGGGATTGTGGGGCTACACCTTC. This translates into CSASEQGLWGYTF.

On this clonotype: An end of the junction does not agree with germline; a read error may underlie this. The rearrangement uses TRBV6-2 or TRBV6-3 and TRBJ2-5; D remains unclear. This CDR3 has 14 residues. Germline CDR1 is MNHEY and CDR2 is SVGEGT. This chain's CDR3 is CASRPLRDQETQYF. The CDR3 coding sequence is TGTGCAAGCAGACCCCTCCGGGACCAAGAGACCCAGTACTTC.

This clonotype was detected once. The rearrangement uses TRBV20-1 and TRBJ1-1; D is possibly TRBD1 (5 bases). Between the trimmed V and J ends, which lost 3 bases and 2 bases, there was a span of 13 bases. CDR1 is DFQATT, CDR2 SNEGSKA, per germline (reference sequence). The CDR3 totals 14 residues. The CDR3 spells CSARTSRANTEAFF. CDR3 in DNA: TGCAGTGCTAGGACGTCCAGGGCCAACACTGAAGCTTTCTTT.

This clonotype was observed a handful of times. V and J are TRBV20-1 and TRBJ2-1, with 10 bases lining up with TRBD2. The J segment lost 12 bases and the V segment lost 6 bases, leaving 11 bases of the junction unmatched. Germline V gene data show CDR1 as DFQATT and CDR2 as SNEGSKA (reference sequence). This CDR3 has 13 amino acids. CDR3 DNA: TGCAGTGCCGAAAATAGCGGGAGGTCAGGGCAGTTCTTC. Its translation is CSAENSGRSGQFF.

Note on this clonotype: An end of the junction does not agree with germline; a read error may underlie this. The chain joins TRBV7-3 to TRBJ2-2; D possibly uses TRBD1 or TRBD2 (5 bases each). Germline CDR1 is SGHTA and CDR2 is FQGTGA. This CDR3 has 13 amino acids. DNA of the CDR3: TGTGCCAGTAGCTTCGGGGCAACCGTGGAGCTGTTTTTT. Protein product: CASSFGATVELFF.

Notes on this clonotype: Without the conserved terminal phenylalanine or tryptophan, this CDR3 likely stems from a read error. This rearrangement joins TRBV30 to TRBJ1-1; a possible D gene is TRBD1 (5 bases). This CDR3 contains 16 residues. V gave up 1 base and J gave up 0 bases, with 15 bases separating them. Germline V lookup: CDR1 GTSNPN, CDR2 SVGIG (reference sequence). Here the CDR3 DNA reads TGTGCCTGGAGTGCCACCCAGAGGGGACTGAACACTGAAGCTTTCTTG. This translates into CAWSATQRGLNTEAFL.

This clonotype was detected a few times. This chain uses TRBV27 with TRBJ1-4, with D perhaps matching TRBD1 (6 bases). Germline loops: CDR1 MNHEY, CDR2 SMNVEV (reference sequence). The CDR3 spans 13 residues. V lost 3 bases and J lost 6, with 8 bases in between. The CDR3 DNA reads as TGTGCCAGCAGTTTCAGGGGAGATGAAAAACTGTTTTTT. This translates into CASSFRGDEKLFF.

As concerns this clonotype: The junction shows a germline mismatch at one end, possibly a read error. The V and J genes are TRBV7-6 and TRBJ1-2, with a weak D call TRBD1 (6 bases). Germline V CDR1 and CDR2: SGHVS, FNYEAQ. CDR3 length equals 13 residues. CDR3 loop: CAISSGTYYGYTF. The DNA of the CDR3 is TGTGCCATCAGCTCCGGGACATACTATGGCTACACCTTC.

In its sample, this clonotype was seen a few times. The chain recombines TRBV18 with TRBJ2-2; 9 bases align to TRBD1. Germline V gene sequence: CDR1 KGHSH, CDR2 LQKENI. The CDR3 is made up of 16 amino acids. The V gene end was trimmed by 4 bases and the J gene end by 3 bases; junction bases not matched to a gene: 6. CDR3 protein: CASSLTGGADTGELFF. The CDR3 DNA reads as TGTGCCAGCTCACTAACAGGGGGCGCGGACACCGGGGAGCTGTTTTTT.

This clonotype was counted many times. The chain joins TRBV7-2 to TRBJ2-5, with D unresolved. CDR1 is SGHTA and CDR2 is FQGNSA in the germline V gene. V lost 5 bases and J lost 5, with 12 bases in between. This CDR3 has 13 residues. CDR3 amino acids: CASSLSLWETQYF. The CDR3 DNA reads TGTGCCAGCAGCCTCAGTCTGTGGGAGACCCAGTACTTC.

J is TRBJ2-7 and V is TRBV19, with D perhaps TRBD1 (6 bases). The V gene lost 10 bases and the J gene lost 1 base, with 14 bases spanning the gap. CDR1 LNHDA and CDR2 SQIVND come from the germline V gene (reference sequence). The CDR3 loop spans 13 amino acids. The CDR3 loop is CATSLQGSYEQYF. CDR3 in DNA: TGTGCCACCTCCTTACAGGGATCCTACGAGCAGTACTTC.